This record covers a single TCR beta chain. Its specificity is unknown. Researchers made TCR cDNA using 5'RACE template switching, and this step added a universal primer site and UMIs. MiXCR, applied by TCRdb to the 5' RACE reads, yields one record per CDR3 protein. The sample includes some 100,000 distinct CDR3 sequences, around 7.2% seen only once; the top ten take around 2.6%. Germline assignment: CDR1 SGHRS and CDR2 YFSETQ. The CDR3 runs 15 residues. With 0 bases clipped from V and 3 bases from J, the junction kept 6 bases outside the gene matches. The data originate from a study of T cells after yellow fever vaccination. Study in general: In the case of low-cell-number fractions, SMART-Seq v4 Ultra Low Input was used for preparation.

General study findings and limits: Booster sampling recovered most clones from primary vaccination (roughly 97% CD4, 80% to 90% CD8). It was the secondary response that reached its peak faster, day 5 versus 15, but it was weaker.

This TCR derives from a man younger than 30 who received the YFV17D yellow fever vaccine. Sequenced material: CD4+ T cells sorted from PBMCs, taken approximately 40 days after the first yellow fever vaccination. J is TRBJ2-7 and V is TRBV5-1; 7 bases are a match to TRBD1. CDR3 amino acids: CASSLEPGQLYEQYF. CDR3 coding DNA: TGCGCCAGCAGCTTGGAACCGGGACAGCTCTACGAGCAGTACTTC.